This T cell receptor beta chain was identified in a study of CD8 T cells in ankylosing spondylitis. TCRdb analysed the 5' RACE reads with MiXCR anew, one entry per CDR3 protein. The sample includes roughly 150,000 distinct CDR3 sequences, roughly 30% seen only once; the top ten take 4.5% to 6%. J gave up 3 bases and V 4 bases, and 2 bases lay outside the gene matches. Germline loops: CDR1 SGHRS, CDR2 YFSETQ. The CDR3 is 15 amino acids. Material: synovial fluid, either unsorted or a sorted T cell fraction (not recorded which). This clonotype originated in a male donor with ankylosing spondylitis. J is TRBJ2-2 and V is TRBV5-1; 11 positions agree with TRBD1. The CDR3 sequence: CASSRTGGDTGELFF. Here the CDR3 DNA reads TGCGCCAGCAGCCGGACAGGGGGCGACACCGGGGAGCTGTTTTTT.